A selection of T cell receptor beta chains follows, all from one sample in a study of T cells in Graves' hyperthyroidism and ophthalmopathy. TCRdb processed the multiplex PCR reads anew with MiXCR; each CDR3 protein has one entry. The sample records 600,000 to 650,000 distinct CDR3 sequences, more than 20% being singletons. The specimen was blood. The receptors shown here come from a man aged 25 to 40 with Graves' ophthalmopathy. The CDR3 runs from the conserved cysteine through the conserved F or W. The order of the fields is J gene, clone size, V gene, D gene, CDR3 DNA, CDR3 protein. The D gene is left open where the match is weak. Clone size is stated in some rows and not others, as once, few, many or a class when expanded.

J: TRBJ1-6
size: many
V: TRBV11-2
D: -
DNA: TGTGCCAGCAGCTTAGGGGTCTCCTATAATTCACCCCTCCACTTT
CDR3: CASSLGVSYNSPLHF

J: TRBJ2-7
size: -
V: TRBV19
D: TRBD2
DNA: TGTGCCAGTAAACAAAAAGCGGGAGTGGGGTACGAGCAGTACTTC
CDR3: CASKQKAGVGYEQYF

J: TRBJ1-4
size: few
V: TRBV2
D: -
DNA: TGTGCCAGCAAATCGGGGTCCGGGATTAATGAAAAACTGTTTTTT
CDR3: CASKSGSGINEKLFF

J: TRBJ1-4
size: many
V: TRBV4-1
D: -
DNA: TGCGCCAGCAGCCGTTTCTGGACCGAAAAACTGTTTTTT
CDR3: CASSRFWTEKLFF

J: TRBJ2-1
size: -
V: TRBV6-1
D: TRBD2
DNA: TGTGCCATCAACCATCTAGCGGGAGGGAAGTATGAGCAGTTCTTC
CDR3: CAINHLAGGKYEQFF

J: TRBJ1-2
size: -
V: TRBV7-2
D: -
DNA: TGTGCCAGCAGCTTAGTCTACGACCCAGGGAACAACTATGGCTACACCTTC
CDR3: CASSLVYDPGNNYGYTF

J: TRBJ2-2
size: few
V: TRBV12-3/TRBV12-4
D: TRBD2
DNA: TGTGCCAGCAGTTCGGGACTAGCGGACTCCGGGGAGCTGTTTTTT
CDR3: CASSSGLADSGELFF

J: TRBJ2-1
size: few
V: TRBV4-3
D: TRBD1
DNA: TGCGCCAGCAGCCAAGATCATTCACAGGGGGCGGATGAGCAGTTCTTC
CDR3: CASSQDHSQGADEQFF

J: TRBJ2-3
size: -
V: TRBV5-6
D: -
DNA: TGTGCCAGCAGCTTCGGGACTTGGGGCACAGATACGCAGTATTTT
CDR3: CASSFGTWGTDTQYF

J: TRBJ2-1
size: -
V: TRBV4-3
D: -
DNA: TGCGCCAGCAGCCAAGGTCGAGCGGGTTCTTACAATGAGCAGTTCTTC
CDR3: CASSQGRAGSYNEQFF

J: TRBJ2-5
size: many
V: TRBV20-1
D: -
DNA: TGCAGTGCTAGTCCAGACCGGGAGACCCAGTACTTC
CDR3: CSASPDRETQYF

J: TRBJ2-4
size: -
V: TRBV9
D: -
DNA: TGTGCCAGCAGCTTAGAAGGGCAGGGTAACATTCAGTACTTC
CDR3: CASSLEGQGNIQYF

J: TRBJ2-3
size: few
V: TRBV12-3/TRBV12-4
D: -
DNA: TGTGCCAGCAGTTTTGGGACCGGGGGCGCAGATACGCAGTATTTT
CDR3: CASSFGTGGADTQYF

J: TRBJ2-5
size: -
V: TRBV7-9
D: TRBD2
DNA: TGTGCCAGCAGCTCCGGGAGTGGGGCTGGGCGGGGGAGTAAAGAGACCCAGTACTTC
CDR3: CASSSGSGAGRGSKETQYF

J: TRBJ1-1
size: many
V: TRBV3-1
D: -
DNA: TGTGCCAGCAGCCAAGATCAGAGGACTGAAGCTTTCTTT
CDR3: CASSQDQRTEAFF

J: TRBJ2-3
size: few
V: TRBV12-3/TRBV12-4
D: -
DNA: TGTGCCAGCGGCGCGGTCGAAGATACGCAGTATTTT
CDR3: CASGAVEDTQYF

J: TRBJ2-7
size: -
V: TRBV6-7
D: -
DNA: TGTGCCAGCAGTTACCCCCTACAGGGCGACGCCTACGAGCAGTACTTC
CDR3: CASSYPLQGDAYEQYF

J: TRBJ2-7
size: -
V: TRBV18
D: -
DNA: TGTGCCAGCTCACCTTTTCTAGGAGAGCAGTACTTC
CDR3: CASSPFLGEQYF

J: TRBJ2-3
size: many
V: TRBV7-3
D: -
DNA: TGTGCCAGCAGCTTCGACTTCACAGATACGCAGTATTTT
CDR3: CASSFDFTDTQYF

J: TRBJ2-4
size: -
V: TRBV20-1
D: TRBD2
DNA: TGCAGTGCCGCCTCCCGGACTAGCGGGAGAGGCTGGGAAAACATTCAGTACTTC
CDR3: CSAASRTSGRGWENIQYF